This T cell receptor beta chain was identified during a study of CD8+ T cells in alopecia areata. Background on the study: Once tofacitinib had been taken for 6 to 18 months, 6 months off drug followed.

The sequencing template was cDNA reverse transcribed from extracted RNA. Sequenced by immunoSEQ multiplex PCR; TCRdb stores in-frame clones only, minus some. The table has over 100,000 clones, about 49% seen once; the top ten hold roughly a sixth. Trimming shortened V by 6 bases and J by 1 base, and 10 bases separated the two germline ends. The CDR3 contains 14 residues. The germline CDR1 and CDR2 sequences are SNHLY and FYNNEI. V is TRBV2 and J is TRBJ1-5; no reliable D call. The sequence came from a human donor with alopecia areata. The sample was CD8+ T cells sorted from blood, taken at week 0. CDR3 sequence reads: CASREGNSNQPQHF. The CDR3 coding sequence is TGTGCCAGCAGGGAGGGTAACAGCAATCAGCCCCAGCATTTT.